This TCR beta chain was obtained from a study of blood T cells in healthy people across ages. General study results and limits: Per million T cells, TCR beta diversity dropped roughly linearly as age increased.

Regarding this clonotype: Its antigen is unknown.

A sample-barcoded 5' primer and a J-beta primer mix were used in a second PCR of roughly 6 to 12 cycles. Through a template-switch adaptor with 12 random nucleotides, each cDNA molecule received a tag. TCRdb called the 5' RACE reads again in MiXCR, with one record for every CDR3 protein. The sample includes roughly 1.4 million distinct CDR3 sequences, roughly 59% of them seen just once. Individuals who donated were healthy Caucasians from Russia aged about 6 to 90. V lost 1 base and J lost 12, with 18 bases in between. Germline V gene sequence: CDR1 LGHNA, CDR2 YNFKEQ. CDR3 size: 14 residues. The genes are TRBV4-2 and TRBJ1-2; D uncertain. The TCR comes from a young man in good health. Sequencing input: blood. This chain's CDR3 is CASSQVVGRHGNTF. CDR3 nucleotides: TGTGCCAGCAGCCAAGTGGTTGGGAGACACGGGAACACCTTC.